This T cell receptor beta chain came from a study of T-cell reconstitution after alpha-beta-depleted transplantation in children. Turning to this clonotype: The antigen is undetermined.

Overall study findings and caveats: A year had passed since transplant, and T-cell counts and diversity by then came mostly from newly produced T cells. Where alpha-beta T cells came from about two months after transplant was reportedly several hundred expanded graft clones.

The authors prepared the TCRbeta library with unique molecular identifiers. TCRdb recomputed calls from the PCR reads with MiXCR, one row per CDR3 protein. The sample records fewer than 350,000 distinct CDR3 sequences, roughly 7.8% being singletons. The length of the CDR3 is 17 residues. The J segment lost 5 bases and the V segment lost 4 bases, leaving 12 bases of the junction unmatched. Germline CDR1 MGHRA, CDR2 YSYEKL. The sequencing used peripheral blood, collected 360 days after TCRalphabeta/CD19-depleted stem cell transplant. This TCR derives from a female patient between 2 and 15 years old who had a stem cell transplant for Fanconi anemia, so the T cells may come from the graft donor. The chain links TRBV4-1 to TRBJ1-5, with 9 nucleotides matching TRBD1. In nucleotides, the CDR3 is TGCGCCAGCAGCCCTCCTCCGGGACAGGGAATTCATCAGCCCCAGCATTTT. Its translation is CASSPPPGQGIHQPQHF.